This T cell receptor beta chain was sequenced for a study of CD8 T cells in ankylosing spondylitis. Findings and caveats of the study: As reported, disease-linked clones showed significant enrichment in matched ankylosing spondylitis synovial fluid. Apparently characteristic of ankylosing spondylitis blood was a TCR beta motif (under ten highly homologous variants). Earlier work had already found some motif variants in reactive arthritis synovial fluid and blood.

Molecular-barcoded quantitative 5'-RACE produced these TCR beta libraries. In TCRdb, the 5' RACE reads were re-called with MiXCR into one record per CDR3 protein. Altogether around 770,000 distinct CDR3 sequences are present, 10% to 15% being singletons, with the ten largest covering around 0.51%. Ten or more counts support this clonotype. Its antigen is undetermined. This CDR3 spans 13 amino acids. In germline, CDR1 is SQVTM, CDR2 ANQGSEA. Trimming took 6 bases from V and 3 from J; bases not matched to a gene: 3. This chain links TRBV29-1 with TRBJ1-1, with 11 bases aligning to TRBD1. The sequence was collected from a male donor with ankylosing spondylitis. The sample comprised blood, either unsorted or a sorted T cell fraction (not recorded which). The CDR3 sequence is CSVRDRGYTEAFF. For the CDR3, the DNA is TGCAGCGTGCGGGACAGGGGGTACACTGAAGCTTTCTTT.